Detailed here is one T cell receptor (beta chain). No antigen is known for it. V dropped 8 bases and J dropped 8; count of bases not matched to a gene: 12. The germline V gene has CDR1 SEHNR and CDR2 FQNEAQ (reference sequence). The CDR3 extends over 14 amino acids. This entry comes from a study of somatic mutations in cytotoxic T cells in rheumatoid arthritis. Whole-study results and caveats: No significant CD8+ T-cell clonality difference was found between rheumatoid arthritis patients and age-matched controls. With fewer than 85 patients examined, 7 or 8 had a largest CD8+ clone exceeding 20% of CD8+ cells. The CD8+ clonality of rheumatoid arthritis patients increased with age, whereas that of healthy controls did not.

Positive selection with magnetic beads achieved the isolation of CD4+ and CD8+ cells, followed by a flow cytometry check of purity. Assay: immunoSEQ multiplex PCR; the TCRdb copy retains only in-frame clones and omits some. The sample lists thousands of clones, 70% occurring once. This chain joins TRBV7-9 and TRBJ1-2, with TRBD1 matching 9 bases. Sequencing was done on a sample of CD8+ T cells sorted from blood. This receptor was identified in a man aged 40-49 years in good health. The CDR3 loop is CASHYRDRDSGYTF. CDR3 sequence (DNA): TGTGCCAGCCATTACCGGGACAGGGATAGCGGCTACACCTTC.